This TCR beta chain was identified in a study of cytomegalovirus exposure and HLA in healthy donors. PCR involved 60 Vbeta and 13 Jbeta primers. The table came from immunoSEQ multiplex PCR; TCRdb's copy has only in-frame clones and leaves some out. The sample yields 150,000 to 200,000 clones, around 80% seen once. A word on this clone: Its antigen is unidentified.

Between the trimmed V and J ends, which lost 2 bases and 5 bases, there was a span of 11 bases. The CDR3 has 15 amino acids. Germline values: CDR1 SGHNT, CDR2 YYREEE (reference sequence). Whole-study findings and limits: Among TCR beta chains of equal frequency, HLA-associated ones were more clonally expanded in a later analysis. The likely explanation for a cluster of highly shared sequence variants was sequencing artifact.

The sequence came from a male donor in good health and CMV-seronegative. The rearrangement uses TRBV5-4 and TRBJ2-6; D perhaps matches TRBD1 (5 bases). The sample comprised PBMCs. The CDR3 DNA reads TGTGCCAGCAGCTTAAGGGGCGCAAGGGCCAACGTCCTGACTTTC. Translating it yields CASSLRGARANVLTF.